These T cell receptor beta chains were read from a single sample in a study of cytomegalovirus exposure and HLA in healthy donors. Method: immunoSEQ multiplex PCR; TCRdb's copy keeps in-frame clones and lacks some. In total, the table holds fewer than 100,000 clones. The sequenced sample consisted of PBMCs. The receptors derive from a woman aged 60 to 75 in good health and CMV-seronegative. The CDR3 runs from the conserved cysteine through the conserved F or W. Each record gives: J gene, V gene, D gene, CDR3 protein, CDR3 DNA. The D gene is left open where the match is weak.

>TRBJ2-1|TRBV2|.
CASSPNSQSSYNEQFF
TGTGCCAGCAGCCCTAACAGCCAGAGCTCCTACAATGAGCAGTTCTTC
>TRBJ2-7|TRBV18|TRBD1
CASSPGTGQDYEQYF
TGTGCCAGCTCACCAGGGACAGGACAGGACTACGAGCAGTACTTC
>TRBJ2-7|TRBV10-3|.
CAISESPDSYEQYF
TGTGCCATCAGTGAGTCCCCTGACAGCTACGAGCAGTACTTC
>TRBJ2-5|TRBV28|.
CASTSRETQYF
TGTGCCAGCACCAGCAGGGAGACCCAGTACTTC
>TRBJ1-1|TRBV7-2|.
CASSFAFREAFF
TGTGCCAGCAGCTTTGCGTTCCGCGAGGCTTTCTTT
>TRBJ2-1|TRBV30|TRBD2
CAWSYGGNEQFF
TGTGCCTGGAGTTACGGGGGGAATGAGCAGTTCTTC
>TRBJ1-2|TRBV10-3|TRBD1
CAISAGQPDGYTF
TGTGCCATCAGTGCGGGACAGCCTGATGGCTACACCTTC
>TRBJ1-4|TRBV10-3|TRBD1
CAISDQGGPNEKLFF
TGTGCCATCAGTGATCAGGGGGGCCCTAATGAAAAACTGTTTTTT
>TRBJ1-6|TRBV5-1|TRBD1
CASSSGQEYSPLHF
TGCGCCAGCAGCTCGGGACAGGAGTATTCACCCCTCCACTTT
>TRBJ2-7|TRBV18|.
CASSPSGANSYEQYF
TGTGCCAGCTCACCATCGGGAGCAAATTCCTACGAGCAGTACTTC
>TRBJ2-3|TRBV11-3|.
CASSLARTEDTQYF
TGTGCCAGCAGCTTAGCCCGGACTGAAGATACGCAGTATTTT
>TRBJ2-2|TRBV6-1|.
CASSDGSLGGGELFF
TGTGCCAGCAGTGATGGTTCTCTTGGAGGCGGGGAGCTGTTTTTT
>TRBJ2-1|TRBV7-9|TRBD2
CASKELAGSGEQFF
TGTGCCAGCAAGGAACTAGCGGGAAGTGGTGAGCAGTTCTTC
>TRBJ2-3|TRBV5-1|TRBD1
CASSTGTGRTDTQYF
TGCGCCAGCAGCACCGGGACAGGGCGCACAGATACGCAGTATTTT
>TRBJ2-7|TRBV29-1|TRBD1
CSVVRDRNYEQYF
TGCAGCGTCGTCCGGGACAGGAACTACGAGCAGTACTTC
>TRBJ1-5|TRBV12-5|.
CASGSGNQPQHF
TGTGCTAGTGGTTCGGGCAATCAGCCCCAGCATTTT
>TRBJ2-7|TRBV2|.
CASSGSGYEQYF
TGTGCCAGCAGTGGGAGCGGCTACGAGCAGTACTTC
>TRBJ2-3|TRBV18|.
CASSPTAGTPTDTQYF
TGTGCCAGCTCACCAACGGCGGGAACCCCCACAGATACGCAGTATTTT
>TRBJ1-4|TRBV28|.
CASSGGGYNEKLFF
TGTGCCAGCAGTGGAGGCGGGTATAATGAAAAACTGTTTTTT
>TRBJ2-5|TRBV4-3|.
CASSQDYDMDQETQYF
TGCGCCAGCAGCCAAGATTATGACATGGACCAAGAGACCCAGTACTTC
>TRBJ2-1|TRBV29-1|TRBD2
CSVDGSGRESYNEQFF
TGCAGCGTTGATGGTAGCGGGAGAGAGTCCTACAATGAGCAGTTCTTC
>TRBJ2-1|TRBV10-3|TRBD1
CAISATGTGGRGNEQFF
TGTGCCATCAGTGCCACCGGGACAGGGGGCCGAGGCAATGAGCAGTTCTTC
>TRBJ1-5|TRBV18|.
CASSQQGSNQPQHF
TGTGCCAGCTCACAACAGGGCTCCAATCAGCCCCAGCATTTT
>TRBJ1-2|TRBV6-1|.
CASSEGGGFYGYTF
TGTGCCAGCAGTGAGGGTGGGGGCTTCTATGGCTACACCTTC
>TRBJ2-7|TRBV9|.
CASSVGQITYEQYF
TGTGCCAGCAGCGTTGGACAGATCACCTACGAGCAGTACTTC
>TRBJ1-5|TRBV6-6|.
CASGQGPLLEPQHF
TGTGCCAGCGGCCAGGGTCCGTTGTTGGAGCCCCAGCATTTT
>TRBJ1-1|TRBV28|TRBD1
CASSTGTGAEAFF
TGTGCCAGCAGTACCGGGACAGGGGCTGAAGCTTTCTTT
>TRBJ2-7|TRBV7-9|.
CASSVGLQGQDEQYF
TGTGCCAGCAGCGTAGGGTTGCAGGGGCAAGACGAGCAGTACTTC
>TRBJ1-4|TRBV2|TRBD1
CASSEAGQESKLFF
TGTGCCAGCAGTGAAGCGGGACAGGAGAGCAAACTGTTTTTT
>TRBJ2-3|TRBV7-7|TRBD2
CASSSTSGVTDTQYF
TGTGCTAGCAGCTCGACTAGCGGCGTTACAGATACGCAGTATTTT
>TRBJ2-1|TRBV4-3|TRBD2
CASSQDVRPTSGRFNEQFF
TGCGCCAGCAGCCAAGATGTGAGGCCTACTAGCGGGAGGTTCAATGAGCAGTTCTTC
>TRBJ1-5|TRBV9|.
CASSVGLNNQPQHF
TGTGCCAGCAGCGTGGGGCTTAACAATCAGCCCCAGCATTTT
>TRBJ2-1|TRBV5-1|TRBD2
CASSALAGVGNEQFF
TGCGCCAGCAGCGCCCTAGCGGGAGTCGGCAATGAGCAGTTCTTC
>TRBJ2-7|TRBV7-8|TRBD2
CASSLALAGGPYEQYF
TGTGCCAGCAGCTTAGCGCTAGCGGGAGGGCCCTACGAGCAGTACTTC
>TRBJ1-4|TRBV29-1|.
CSVAPYGGGEKLFF
TGCAGCGTTGCTCCGTACGGGGGTGGCGAAAAACTGTTTTTT
>TRBJ2-7|TRBV11-3|TRBD1
CASSPYRGQGAEDEQYF
TGTGCCAGCAGCCCCTATAGGGGACAGGGGGCTGAGGACGAGCAGTACTTC
>TRBJ2-7|TRBV6-1|TRBD1
CASRNSQGPSYEQYF
TGTGCCAGCAGGAACTCACAGGGGCCCTCCTACGAGCAGTACTTC
>TRBJ1-2|TRBV19|.
CASRTGWGGYTF
TGTGCCAGTAGGACAGGATGGGGTGGCTACACCTTC
>TRBJ2-7|TRBV29-1|TRBD2
CSVQGGSSYEQYF
TGCAGCGTTCAGGGCGGGAGCTCCTACGAGCAGTACTTC
>TRBJ2-3|TRBV14|.
CASSQVGAWGTDTQYF
TGTGCCAGCAGCCAAGTAGGGGCATGGGGCACAGATACGCAGTATTTT
>TRBJ2-3|TRBV11-2|TRBD2
CASSQALGLAGSDTQYF
TGTGCCAGCAGCCAGGCCCTCGGCCTAGCGGGATCAGATACGCAGTATTTT
>TRBJ2-7|TRBV10-1|.
CASSESNRYPYEQYF
TGCGCCAGCAGTGAGTCGAACAGATATCCCTACGAGCAGTACTTC
>TRBJ2-6|TRBV11-2|.
CASSGAGRASGANVLTF
TGTGCCAGCAGCGGGGCTGGACGGGCCTCTGGGGCCAACGTCCTGACTTTC
>TRBJ2-7|TRBV27|.
CASCQAGQAHEQYF
TGTGCCAGCTGTCAAGCGGGACAGGCCCACGAGCAGTACTTC
>TRBJ1-5|TRBV28|.
CASRVAGDRGQPQHF
TGTGCCAGCAGAGTAGCGGGGGATCGTGGTCAGCCCCAGCATTTT
>TRBJ2-7|TRBV2|TRBD2
CASSGGGSGTYEQYF
TGTGCCAGCAGTGGGGGAGGAAGCGGGACCTACGAGCAGTACTTC
>TRBJ1-5|TRBV28|.
CASITSPGRLQPQHF
TGTGCCAGCATCACTAGCCCTGGTCGGCTACAGCCCCAGCATTTT
>TRBJ1-2|TRBV28|.
CASRTTEPYGYTF
TGTGCCAGCAGGACCACAGAGCCCTATGGCTACACCTTC